This entry describes one TCR beta chain. Its antigen remains undetermined. No base quality information exists; no much larger clone differs at one position. CDR1 and CDR2 were assigned from the germline V gene (reference sequence) as SGHNT and YYREEE. For this chain, trimming is 4 bases at the V end and 6 bases at the J end, and the number of junction bases without a gene match is 12. The CDR3 numbers 15 residues from cysteine through phenylalanine. Only the CDR3 part of the read is kept: 45 bases, read in frame from the first base. This sample stems from a study of blood T cell repertoires in COVID-19 (TCRdb year 2020). The study in broad terms: Samples from collaborators originated in the United States, Italy and Spain and spanned both the acute and convalescent phases of COVID-19. The material from the prospective study consisted of cDNA or gDNA derived from T cells, B-cell-depleted T cells, or PBMCs. The repertoires were released in a freely available public database intended as a resource for research on the immune response to SARS-CoV-2. Subjects who had been exposed to COVID-19, were actively infected with it, or had recovered from it provided the deeply sampled blood TCRbeta repertoires that made up the dataset. Where available, HLA class I and class II types were taken from metadata supplied by the sample provider and were not determined by assay-based typing. Sample metadata almost always included a de-identified subject ID, COVID-19 status, age in years and sex. Samples came from the ongoing ImmuneRACE study (first 160 participants) plus 1,254 subjects from 6 global collaborators.

One collaborating source in Seattle enrolled patients during active infection and followed them longitudinally through the course of disease. The collaborating institutions used their own protocols to collect whole blood in K2EDTA tubes. Collaborator samples were shipped for TCRbeta analysis as frozen whole blood, isolated PBMCs, or DNA extracted from either sample type. TCRbeta CDR3 regions were amplified from genomic DNA using the immunoSEQ Assay, a bias-controlled multiplex PCR. Processing in the source paper ran as follows. The number of nucleated cells in each sample was estimated from the amplification of reference gene primers within the assay. To quantify the absolute abundance of each unique TCRbeta CDR3 rearrangement, sequence reads were collapsed and filtered. For each sample, productive Simpson clonality was calculated as the square root of Simpson's diversity index across productive rearrangements. TCRdb limited this immuneACCESS table to in-frame rearrangements with V and J called. A share of clones is missing; checked studies link under half to unresolved V genes, and the rest is unexplained. For V, J and clone size, that table is used; D and trimming come from the DNA. The sample table holds under 250,000 clones, of which under 90% were seen once. The biggest ten clones account for more than 9% of the sample.

Overall study outcomes, separate from this receptor: The amount of clinical and demographic metadata varied by source and participant and was provided uncurated.

The receptor was isolated from a man aged 45-65 years with COVID-19, enrolled during active disease. The sample comprised peripheral blood. Recombination linked TRBV5-4 to TRBJ2-7; 8 bases in the middle match TRBD2. The CDR3 corresponds to CASSPGVAGLGEQYF. The nucleotide sequence reads TGTGCCAGCAGCCCCGGGGTAGCGGGACTTGGCGAGCAGTACTTC.